This entry concerns a single T cell receptor beta chain. Its target antigen remains unknown. The record has no base qualities; no much larger clone is one base away. The CDR3 starts with the cysteine, ends with the phenylalanine, and has 11 residues. Only the CDR3 DNA is retained, 33 bases long and in frame from the first base. Per the germline V gene, KGHSH is the CDR1 and LQKENI is the CDR2. Between the V and J ends, shortened by 8 bases and 7 bases respectively, the junction contains 11 bases. CD4+ T cells from unexposed donors were collected before the COVID-19 pandemic (2011-2018). After less than eleven days of culture, CD4+ T cells were isolated with the EasySep CD4+ T cell isolation kit. As cell number allowed, CD4+ T cells from unexposed donors were tested for reactivity to SARS-CoV-2 S and N and to four common cold coronavirus spike pools. About 2 million PBMCs per well were cultured in IMDM with around 4.8% human AB serum and approximately 10 IU/ml IL-2. Half of the culture medium was replaced with fresh IL-2-containing medium on days 3 and 7. In general, every peptide culture condition was set up in three replicate wells. Leukapheresis product for the unexposed donors was purchased commercially. Ficoll-Paque PLUS gradient centrifugation was used to isolate PBMCs from either whole blood or leukapheresis product. PBMCs were either used fresh in the expansion assay or cryopreserved at -140 degrees C. The QIAamp Micro DNA Kit was used to extract genomic DNA from the CD4+ T cells.

The library was generated by the immunoSEQ multiplex PCR assay. Under the source paper's analysis protocol: During preprocessing, nonproductive sequences were discarded, as were any CDR3s that did not begin with C, did not end with F or W, or were shorter than 7 amino acids. Antigen-specific clonotypes were called with the MANAFEST web app on the basis of expansion relative to the reference and to other culture wells. A clone counted as positive if significantly expanded in 2 of 3 replicate wells versus the reference culture at FDR below 0.05. To be called positive, a clone also had to show significant expansion compared with every other tandem well and an odds ratio greater than 5. After three terminal residues were trimmed from each end, CDR3 homology was quantified as pairwise Levenshtein distance using the stringdist R package. TCRdb retrieved this table from immuneACCESS and kept in-frame rearrangements only. Not all clones are present; in checked studies, unresolved V genes account for under half, and no reason is known for the remainder. V, J and clone size are those of that table, while D and trimming were read from the DNA. The sample yields under 25,000 clones; over 65% were counted once. The top ten clonotypes cover around 23% of the sample.

These data belong to a study of CD4 T cells in relation to SARS-CoV-2 and coronaviruses (dated by TCRdb to the early 2020s). Background for the entire study: In the ViraFEST assay, PBMCs were cultured with antigen for approximately 10 days, after which TCR beta CDR3s were sequenced to identify antigen-specific clonal expansions. An HIV-1 Nef peptide pool or a culture without peptide was used as the negative reference condition. Using patient-derived lymphoblastoid cell lines, the shared crossreactive spike epitopes were mapped to their HLA restriction. The study assessed, at the TCR clonotype level, memory CD4+ T cell crossreactivity between SARS-CoV-2 and common cold coronavirus spike proteins. The Adaptive Biotechnologies TCR-sequencing kit was used for samples from a few pre-COVID donors and for the naive versus memory experiments, whereas the other data were Illumina-based. Expansion assays from other donors in the study were sequenced with a different, Illumina-based TCR-beta assay. The research as a whole found: Compared with monoreactive clones, crossreactive clones had significantly weaker SARS-CoV-2-driven expansion, a result consistent with antigenic imprinting. Crossreactivity analysis centred on spike protein, so crossreactivity against other viral proteins was not assessed. No donor contributed both pre-pandemic and post-infection samples, which limited tracing the source of pre-existing responses. Memory CD4+ clonotypes crossrecognizing SARS-CoV-2 and at least one common cold coronavirus spike were found in 55% to 75% of donors. The study was limited by small numbers of patients and tested TCRs.

Material: CD4+ T cells from PBMCs, cultured in vitro. The rearranged segments are TRBV18 and TRBJ1-2, with TRBD1 as a weak D call on 5 bases. The TCR originated in a human donor in good health. The nucleotides are TGTGCCAGCCCTAATGGGGGTGGCTACACCTTC. Translated, this is CASPNGGGYTF.